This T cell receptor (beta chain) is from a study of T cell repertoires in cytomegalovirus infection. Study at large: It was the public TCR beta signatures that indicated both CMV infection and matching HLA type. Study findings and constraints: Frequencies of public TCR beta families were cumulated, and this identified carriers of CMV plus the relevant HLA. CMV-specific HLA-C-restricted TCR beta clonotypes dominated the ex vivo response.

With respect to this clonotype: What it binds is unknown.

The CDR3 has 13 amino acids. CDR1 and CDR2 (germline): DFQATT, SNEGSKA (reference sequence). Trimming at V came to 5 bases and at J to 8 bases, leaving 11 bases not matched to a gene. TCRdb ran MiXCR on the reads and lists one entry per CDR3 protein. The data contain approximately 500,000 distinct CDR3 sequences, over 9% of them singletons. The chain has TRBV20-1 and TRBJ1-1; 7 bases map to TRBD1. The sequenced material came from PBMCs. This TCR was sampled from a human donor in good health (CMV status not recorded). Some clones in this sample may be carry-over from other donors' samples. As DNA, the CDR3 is TGCAGTGCTTCCGAGACAGGGTCCGGGGAAGCTTTCTTT. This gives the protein CSASETGSGEAFF.